The entry below gives a single TCR beta chain sequence along with its context. Its antigen is still unknown. The data were obtained in a study of chemoradiotherapy in HPV16-positive cancers. About the research overall: Two HPV16-positive patients' cells yielded candidate HPV-specific clones and common motifs. Study results and limitations: HPV-specific T cells were functionally defined from only a couple of HPV16-positive patients.

Assay used: immunoSEQ multiplex PCR; TCRdb lists only in-frame clones, some missing. The sample lists about 12,000 clones, roughly 90% occurring once. Germline loops: CDR1 LNHNV, CDR2 YYDKDF (reference sequence). V lost 0 bases to trimming and J lost 8 bases, with 16 bases between them. This CDR3 comprises 16 residues. The rearrangement links TRBV15 to TRBJ1-4, with D perhaps TRBD1 (5 bases). The TCR sequence derives from a human donor with HPV-associated anogenital cancer. Sequencing was performed on blood, taken from a patient who underwent chemoradiotherapy. This chain's CDR3 is CATSRDQAWGGEKLFF. The CDR3 DNA reads TGTGCCACCAGCAGAGATCAGGCGTGGGGCGGAGAAAAACTGTTTTTT.